Listed below are T cell receptor beta chains from one sample, sequenced in a study of cytomegalovirus exposure and HLA in healthy donors. Clones were sequenced by immunoSEQ multiplex PCR, and TCRdb holds only the in-frame ones, with some missing. The table records approximately 150,000 clones, roughly 74% of them present only once. The material sequenced was PBMCs. These TCRs come from a man between 18 and 35 years old in good health and CMV-seropositive. Each CDR3 is given without its conserved first and last residue.

TRBJ2-5	TRBV7-2	13	ASSFSGRLAETQY
TRBJ1-2	TRBV29-1	10	SAHRGYYGYT
TRBJ2-2	TRBV27	15	ASSPPGLAGNTGELF
TRBJ2-7	TRBV5-1	12	ASSFAGTAYEQY
TRBJ2-1	TRBV6-4	13	ASSEREGSYNEQF
TRBJ2-7	TRBV7-2	12	ASSLVQGGYEQY
TRBJ2-2	TRBV5-1	12	ASSFGANTGELF
TRBJ2-6	TRBV4-1	13	ASSQLGSGANVLT
TRBJ2-2	TRBV28	11	ASLEPNTGELF
TRBJ2-1	TRBV25-1	11	ASSESPAGEQF
TRBJ1-5	TRBV7-7	12	ASSPRLRNQPQH
TRBJ2-7	TRBV6-5	11	ASSFPGTYEQY
TRBJ2-1	TRBV21-1	13	ASSNGGVPYNEQF
TRBJ2-3	TRBV27	13	ASSSWSGSLDTQY
TRBJ2-7	TRBV11-2	13	ASGGRDRDTYEQY
TRBJ2-1	TRBV15	15	ATSRGLLAGLDNEQF
TRBJ2-7	TRBV28	11	ASSLGGQYEQY
TRBJ1-5	TRBV30	11	AWDAGGGQPQH
TRBJ2-2	TRBV11-2	14	ASSLDVRQGFGELF
TRBJ1-1	TRBV5-6	14	ASTSEGWGPNTEAF
TRBJ2-7	TRBV29-1	10	SGVGGAGEQY
TRBJ2-3	TRBV5-1	12	ASSFGVVTDTQY
TRBJ2-7	TRBV28	11	ASRSNGVGEQY
TRBJ1-6	TRBV5-1	13	ASSPDRGGNSPLH
TRBJ2-3	TRBV30	11	AWSPVGGDTQY
TRBJ2-1	TRBV7-3	13	ASSLTAGGFNEQF
TRBJ2-2	TRBV9	14	ASSPSLAGNTGELF
TRBJ2-7	TRBV27	16	ASSPLLDRRRTLYEQY
TRBJ2-3	TRBV7-9	13	ASKNPGLAKDTQY
TRBJ1-3	TRBV28	16	ASSPPPDRSNVGNTIY
TRBJ2-1	TRBV6-4	13	ASSVLAGDYNEQF
TRBJ2-6	TRBV19	12	ASSRVTGANVLT
TRBJ2-3	TRBV4-1	14	ASSLRQGQGTDTQY
TRBJ1-2	TRBV28	12	ASSLGQGNYGYT
TRBJ2-1	TRBV5-4	13	ASSLGELSYNEQF
TRBJ1-4	TRBV27	12	ASSLRQGFEKLF
TRBJ1-2	TRBV19	14	ASSIAPRGGEDGYT
TRBJ2-3	TRBV2	13	ASSDDIGGTDTQY
TRBJ2-1	TRBV5-1	21	ASSLAGTSGRAGVWSSYNEQL
TRBJ2-7	TRBV30	12	AWSYYSHSTGQY
TRBJ2-1	TRBV7-3	10	ASSSQGLEQF
TRBJ1-2	TRBV19	11	ASSWYSNDGYT
TRBJ2-1	TRBV29-1	11	SVAGLAYNEQF
TRBJ2-6	TRBV5-1	15	ASSPGQGFSGANVLT
TRBJ1-2	TRBV11-1	12	ASSTPGQEYGYT
TRBJ2-4	TRBV7-9	13	ASSPGTGGKNIQY
TRBJ2-5	TRBV19	10	ATTAGVGTQY
TRBJ2-3	TRBV5-5	13	ASSHRQGTTDTQY
TRBJ2-7	TRBV5-1	12	ASSGGDRAYEQY
TRBJ2-7	TRBV18	12	ASSSQTGVDEQY
TRBJ1-1	TRBV4-1	12	ASSQNGVNTEAF
TRBJ2-3	TRBV6-1	12	ASVLRGSTDTQY
TRBJ2-7	TRBV5-4	12	ASREMGRSYEQY
TRBJ2-3	TRBV5-4	14	ASSLVGASGTDTQY
TRBJ1-1	TRBV5-6	10	ASSSDSCEAF
TRBJ2-7	TRBV13	15	ASSLGLWGDGLREQY
TRBJ2-1	TRBV27	14	ASSVLAGGGLSEQF